This T cell receptor beta chain derives from a study of T cell repertoires in aging, cancer and after chemotherapy. Findings of the study overall: In cancer patients, declining TCR diversity with age involved lost richness and lost evenness. The repertoire data cannot show anything about immunological memory following chemotherapy.

This clonotype is medium-sized. What it binds is not known. TRB rearrangements spanning V, D and J were amplified using mixed TRB-A/B primers. Each CDR3 protein gets one entry after TCRdb re-called the multiplex PCR reads with MiXCR. The data show 7,000 to 9,500 distinct CDR3 sequences, with about a third seen just once and less than 4.5% held by the top ten. Peripheral blood genomic DNA, not sorted cells or RNA, was the template. The germline V gene encodes CDR1 SQVTM and CDR2 ANQGSEA. Losses at the gene ends were 3 bases for V and 2 bases for J; bases not matched to a gene: 2. This CDR3 is built from 13 residues.

V and J are TRBV29-1 and TRBJ1-1; 8 bases line up with TRBD1. This TCR was recovered from a human donor in good health. Sequencing was carried out using blood. CDR3 DNA: TGCAGCGTTGAGTCAGGGGGCAACACTGAAGCTTTCTTT. Its translation is CSVESGGNTEAFF. Complete variable domain (other parts from reference TRBV29-1 and TRBJ1-1): SAVISQKPSRDICQRGTSLTIQCQVDSQVTMMFWYRQQPGQSLTLIATANQGSEATYESGFVIDKFPISRPNLTFSTLTVSNMSPEDSSIYLCSVESGGNTEAFFGQGTRLTVV.